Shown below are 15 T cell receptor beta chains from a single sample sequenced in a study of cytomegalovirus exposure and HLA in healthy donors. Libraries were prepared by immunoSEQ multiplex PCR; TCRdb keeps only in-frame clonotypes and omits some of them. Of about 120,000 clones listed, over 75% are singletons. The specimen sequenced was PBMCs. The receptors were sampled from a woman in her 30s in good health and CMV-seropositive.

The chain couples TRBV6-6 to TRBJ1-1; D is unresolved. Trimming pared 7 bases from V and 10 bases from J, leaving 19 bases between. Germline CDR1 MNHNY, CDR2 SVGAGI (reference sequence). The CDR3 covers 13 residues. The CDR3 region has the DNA TGTGCCAGCATCGACTCTATGGGTGACTCAGCTTTCTTT. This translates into CASIDSMGDSAFF.

The CDR3 loop reads CASSPEGYTEAFF. CDR3 nucleotides: TGTGCCAGCAGTCCGGAGGGGTACACTGAAGCTTTCTTT. The chain carries TRBV27 and TRBJ1-1; tentatively, D is TRBD1 (5 bases). The CDR3 loop spans 13 amino acids. Trimming took 5 bases from V and 3 from J, leaving 10 bases between them. Germline V gene data show CDR1 as MNHEY and CDR2 as SMNVEV (reference sequence).

This CDR3 is CASSQEDRGIHQPQHF. DNA of the CDR3: TGCGCCAGCAGCCAAGAAGACAGGGGAATCCATCAGCCCCAGCATTTT. J is TRBJ1-5 and V is TRBV4-1, with 8 bases aligning to TRBD1. This CDR3 is built from 16 residues. Trimming took 0 bases from V and 5 from J; bases not matched to a gene: 6. CDR1 is MGHRA and CDR2 is YSYEKL in the germline V gene.

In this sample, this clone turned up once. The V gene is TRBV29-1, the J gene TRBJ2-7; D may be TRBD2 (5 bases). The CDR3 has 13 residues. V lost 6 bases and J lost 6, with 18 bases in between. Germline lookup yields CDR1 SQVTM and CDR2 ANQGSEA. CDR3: CSVLLPLRGEQYF. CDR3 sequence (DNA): TGCAGCGTCTTACTGCCGCTACGGGGCGAGCAGTACTTC.

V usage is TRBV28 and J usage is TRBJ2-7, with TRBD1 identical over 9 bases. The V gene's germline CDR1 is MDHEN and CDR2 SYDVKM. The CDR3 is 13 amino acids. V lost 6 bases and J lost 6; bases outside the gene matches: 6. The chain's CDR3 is CASRDRGDPEQYF. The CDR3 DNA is TGTGCCAGCAGGGACAGGGGAGATCCCGAGCAGTACTTC.

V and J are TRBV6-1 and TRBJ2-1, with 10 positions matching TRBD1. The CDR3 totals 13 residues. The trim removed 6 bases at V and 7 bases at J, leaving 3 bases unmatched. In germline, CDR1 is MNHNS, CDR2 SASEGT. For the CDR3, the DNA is TGTGCCAGCAGCACGGACAGGGGGAATGAGCAGTTCTTC. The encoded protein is CASSTDRGNEQFF.

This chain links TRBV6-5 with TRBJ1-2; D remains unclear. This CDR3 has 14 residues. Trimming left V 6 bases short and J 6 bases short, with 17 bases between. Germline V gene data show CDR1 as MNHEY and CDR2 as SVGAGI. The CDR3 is CASSLRGRGDGYTF. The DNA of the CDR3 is TGTGCCAGCAGCCTTCGTGGGCGCGGGGATGGCTACACCTTC.

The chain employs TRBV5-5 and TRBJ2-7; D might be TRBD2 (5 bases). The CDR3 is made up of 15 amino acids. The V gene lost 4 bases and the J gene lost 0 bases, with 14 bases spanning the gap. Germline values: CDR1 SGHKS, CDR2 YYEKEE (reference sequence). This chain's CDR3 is CASSTISDSSYEQYF. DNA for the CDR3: TGTGCCAGCAGCACCATTAGCGATAGCTCCTACGAGCAGTACTTC.

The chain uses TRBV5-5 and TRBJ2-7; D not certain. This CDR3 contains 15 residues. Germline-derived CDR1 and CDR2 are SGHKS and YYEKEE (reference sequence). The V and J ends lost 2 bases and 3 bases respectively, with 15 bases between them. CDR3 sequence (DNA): TGTGCCAGCAGCTTTAGGCCCGGGTCCTACTACGAGCAGTACTTC. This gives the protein CASSFRPGSYYEQYF.

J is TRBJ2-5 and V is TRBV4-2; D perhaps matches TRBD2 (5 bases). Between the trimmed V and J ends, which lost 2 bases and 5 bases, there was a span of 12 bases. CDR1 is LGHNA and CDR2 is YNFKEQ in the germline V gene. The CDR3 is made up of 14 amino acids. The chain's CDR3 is CASSQSGPEETQYF. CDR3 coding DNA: TGTGCCAGCAGCCAAAGCGGACCTGAGGAGACCCAGTACTTC.

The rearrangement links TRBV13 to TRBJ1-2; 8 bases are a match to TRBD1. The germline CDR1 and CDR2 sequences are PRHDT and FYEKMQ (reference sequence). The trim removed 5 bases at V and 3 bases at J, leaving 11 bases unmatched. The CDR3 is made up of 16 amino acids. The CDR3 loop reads CASSPDLDRVDYGYTF. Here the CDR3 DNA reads TGTGCCAGCAGCCCCGATCTGGACAGGGTCGACTATGGCTACACCTTC.

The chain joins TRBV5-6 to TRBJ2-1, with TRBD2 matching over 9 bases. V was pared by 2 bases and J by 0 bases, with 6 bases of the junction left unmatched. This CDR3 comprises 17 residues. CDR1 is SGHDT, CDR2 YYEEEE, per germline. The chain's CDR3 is CASSFGGRAFSYNEQFF. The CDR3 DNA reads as TGTGCCAGCAGCTTTGGCGGGAGGGCCTTCTCCTACAATGAGCAGTTCTTC.

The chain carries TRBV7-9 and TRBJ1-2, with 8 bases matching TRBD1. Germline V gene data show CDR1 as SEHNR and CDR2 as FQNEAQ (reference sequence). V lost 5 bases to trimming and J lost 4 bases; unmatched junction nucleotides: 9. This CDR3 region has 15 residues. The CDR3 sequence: CASSPPRGRIYGYTF. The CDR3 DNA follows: TGTGCCAGCAGCCCGCCCAGGGGGCGGATCTATGGCTACACCTTC.

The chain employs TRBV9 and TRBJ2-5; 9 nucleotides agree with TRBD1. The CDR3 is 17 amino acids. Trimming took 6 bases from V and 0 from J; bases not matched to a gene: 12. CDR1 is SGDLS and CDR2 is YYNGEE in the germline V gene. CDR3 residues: CASTLGEGTGYQETQYF. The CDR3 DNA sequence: TGTGCCAGCACCCTAGGGGAGGGGACAGGGTACCAAGAGACCCAGTACTTC.

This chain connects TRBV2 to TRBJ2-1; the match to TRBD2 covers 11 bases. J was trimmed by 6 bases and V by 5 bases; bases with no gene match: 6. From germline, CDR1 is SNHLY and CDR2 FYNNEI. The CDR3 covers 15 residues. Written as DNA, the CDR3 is TGTGCCAGCAGTTCCCGGCTAGCGGGGGGCAATGAGCAGTTCTTC. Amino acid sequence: CASSSRLAGGNEQFF.